The clone carrying this T cell receptor (beta chain) was recorded a few times. Its target is unknown. The sample originates from a study of early T cells in non-severe SARS-CoV-2 infection. Study overall: Alpha and beta chains were unpaired, from unsorted whole-blood bulk RNA. Findings of the study overall: CD4 and private specificities were missed by VDJdb matching, which favored anti-spike CD8 responses.

There are 15 residues in the CDR3. V lost 2 bases, J lost 0 bases, and 3 bases stayed unmatched. Per germline, CDR1 WNHNN and CDR2 SYGVQD (reference sequence). Researchers attached unique molecular identifiers to individual cDNA molecules. TCRdb re-called the 5' RACE reads through MiXCR, storing one row per CDR3 protein. The sample carries roughly 56,000 distinct CDR3 sequences, roughly 16% recorded once. This sequence was found in an adult who was a healthcare worker with PCR-confirmed SARS-CoV-2 infection or an uninfected control (not recorded which). V is TRBV10-1 and J is TRBJ1-1, with TRBD1 matching over 7 bases. The specimen was whole blood, collected at baseline. The CDR3 region is CASSEGTAMNTEAFF. The CDR3 DNA follows: TGCGCCAGCAGTGAGGGGACAGCTATGAACACTGAAGCTTTCTTT.